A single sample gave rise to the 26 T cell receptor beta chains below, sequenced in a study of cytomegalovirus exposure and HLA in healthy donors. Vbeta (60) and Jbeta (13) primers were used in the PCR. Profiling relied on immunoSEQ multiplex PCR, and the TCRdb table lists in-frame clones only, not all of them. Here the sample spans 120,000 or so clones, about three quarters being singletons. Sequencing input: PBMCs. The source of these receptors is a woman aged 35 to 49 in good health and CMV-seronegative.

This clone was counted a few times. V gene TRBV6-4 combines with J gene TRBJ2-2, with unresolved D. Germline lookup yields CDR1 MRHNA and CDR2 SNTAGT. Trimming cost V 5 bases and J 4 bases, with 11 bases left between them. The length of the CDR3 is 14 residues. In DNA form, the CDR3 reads TGTGCCAGCAGTCTGGAAGCGAGCACCGGGGAGCTGTTTTTT. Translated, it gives CASSLEASTGELFF.

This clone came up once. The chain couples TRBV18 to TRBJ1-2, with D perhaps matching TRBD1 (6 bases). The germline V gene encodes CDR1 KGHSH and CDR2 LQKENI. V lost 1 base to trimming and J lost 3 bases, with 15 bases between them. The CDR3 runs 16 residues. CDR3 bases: TGTGCCAGCTCACCACTAACAGGGAAAGGGGACTATGGCTACACCTTC. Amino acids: CASSPLTGKGDYGYTF.

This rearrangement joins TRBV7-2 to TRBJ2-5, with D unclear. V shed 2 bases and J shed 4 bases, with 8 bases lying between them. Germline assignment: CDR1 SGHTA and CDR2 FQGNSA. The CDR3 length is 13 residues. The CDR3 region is CASSLSQAETQYF. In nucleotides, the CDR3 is TGTGCCAGCAGCTTATCTCAGGCAGAGACCCAGTACTTC.

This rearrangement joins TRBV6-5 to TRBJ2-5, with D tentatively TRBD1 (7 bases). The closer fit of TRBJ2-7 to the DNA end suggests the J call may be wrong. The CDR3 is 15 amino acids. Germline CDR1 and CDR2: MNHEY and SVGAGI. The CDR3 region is CASSYSLQGRTEQYF. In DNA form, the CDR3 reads TGTGCCAGCAGTTACTCGCTACAGGGGAGGACCGAGCAGTACTTC.

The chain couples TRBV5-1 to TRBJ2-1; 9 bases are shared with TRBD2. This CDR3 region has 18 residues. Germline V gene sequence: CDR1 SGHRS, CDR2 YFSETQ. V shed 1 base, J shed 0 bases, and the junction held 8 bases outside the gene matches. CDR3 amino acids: CASSLLGTSTSSYNEQFF. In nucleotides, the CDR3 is TGCGCCAGCAGCTTGCTGGGGACTAGCACGAGCTCCTACAATGAGCAGTTCTTC.

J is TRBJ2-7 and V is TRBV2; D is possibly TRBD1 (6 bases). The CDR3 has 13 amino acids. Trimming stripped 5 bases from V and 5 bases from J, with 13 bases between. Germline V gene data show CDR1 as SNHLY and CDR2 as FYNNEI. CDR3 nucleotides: TGTGCCAGCAGTCAAACAGGGACCCACGAGCAGTACTTC. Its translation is CASSQTGTHEQYF.

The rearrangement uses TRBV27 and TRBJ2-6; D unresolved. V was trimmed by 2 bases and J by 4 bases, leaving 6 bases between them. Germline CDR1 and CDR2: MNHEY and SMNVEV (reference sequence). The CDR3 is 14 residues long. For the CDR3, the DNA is TGTGCCAGCAGTTTAGTCCCAGGGGCCAACGTCCTGACTTTC. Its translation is CASSLVPGANVLTF.

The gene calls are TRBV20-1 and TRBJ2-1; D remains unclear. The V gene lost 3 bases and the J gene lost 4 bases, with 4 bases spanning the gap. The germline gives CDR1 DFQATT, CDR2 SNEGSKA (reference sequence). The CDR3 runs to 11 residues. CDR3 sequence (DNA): TGCAGTGCTAGCGTATACAATGAGCAGTTCTTC. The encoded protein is CSASVYNEQFF.

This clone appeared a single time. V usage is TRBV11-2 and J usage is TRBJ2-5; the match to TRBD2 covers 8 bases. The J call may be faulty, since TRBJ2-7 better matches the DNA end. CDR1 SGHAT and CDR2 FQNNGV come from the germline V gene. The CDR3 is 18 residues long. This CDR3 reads CASSLGLRGGRSSYEQYF. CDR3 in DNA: TGTGCCAGCAGCTTAGGTTTGCGGGGCGGGAGGAGCTCCTACGAGCAGTACTTC.

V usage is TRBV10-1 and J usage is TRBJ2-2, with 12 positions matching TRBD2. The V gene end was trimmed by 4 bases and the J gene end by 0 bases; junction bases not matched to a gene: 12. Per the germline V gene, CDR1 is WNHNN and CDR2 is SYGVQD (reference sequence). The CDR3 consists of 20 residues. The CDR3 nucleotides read TGCGCCAGCAGTGGGGATCTTGGGACTAGCGGGCCCGCGAACACCGGGGAGCTGTTTTTT. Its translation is CASSGDLGTSGPANTGELFF.

As DNA, the CDR3 is TGCGCCAGCAGCGCCCAGGGGGGCCAACAGTACGAGCAGTACTTC. Its protein is CASSAQGGQQYEQYF. The rearrangement joins TRBV5-1 to TRBJ2-7, with D possibly matching TRBD1 (7 bases). The CDR3 is made up of 15 amino acids. V was shortened by 4 bases and J by 4 bases, with 18 bases between the two germline ends. The germline V gene has CDR1 SGHRS and CDR2 YFSETQ.

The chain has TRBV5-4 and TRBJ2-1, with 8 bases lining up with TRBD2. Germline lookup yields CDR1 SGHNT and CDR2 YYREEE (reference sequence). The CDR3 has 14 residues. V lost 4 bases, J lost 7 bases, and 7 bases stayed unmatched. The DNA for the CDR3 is TGTGCCAGCAGCAAGGGGGGCGGGAGGAATGAGCAGTTCTTC. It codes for CASSKGGGRNEQFF.

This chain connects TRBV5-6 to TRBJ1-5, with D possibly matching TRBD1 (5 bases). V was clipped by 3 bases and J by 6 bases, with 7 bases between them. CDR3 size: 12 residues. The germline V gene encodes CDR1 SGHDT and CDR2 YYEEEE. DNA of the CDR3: TGTGCCAGCAGCTCAGGGATTCAGCCCCAGCATTTT. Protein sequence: CASSSGIQPQHF.

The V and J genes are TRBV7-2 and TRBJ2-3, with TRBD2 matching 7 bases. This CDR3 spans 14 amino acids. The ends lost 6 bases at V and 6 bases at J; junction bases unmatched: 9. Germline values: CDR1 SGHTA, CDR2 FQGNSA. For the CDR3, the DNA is TGTGCCAGCAGGGGGGGACTAACCGGGGATACGCAGTATTTT. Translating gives CASRGGLTGDTQYF.

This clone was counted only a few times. CDR3 amino acids: CASSMVSGGKYEQYF. In DNA form, the CDR3 reads TGTGCCAGTAGTATGGTTTCGGGAGGAAAGTACGAGCAGTACTTC. The genes are TRBV19 and TRBJ2-7, with 7 bases aligning to TRBD2. The CDR3 loop spans 15 amino acids. The V gene end was trimmed by 3 bases and the J gene end by 4 bases; junction bases not matched to a gene: 9. CDR1 and CDR2 from the germline V gene are LNHDA and SQIVND (reference sequence).

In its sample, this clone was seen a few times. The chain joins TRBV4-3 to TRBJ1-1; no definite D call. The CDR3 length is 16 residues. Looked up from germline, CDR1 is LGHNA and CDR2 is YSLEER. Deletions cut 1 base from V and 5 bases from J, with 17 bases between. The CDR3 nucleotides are TGCGCCAGCAGCCAAGGCGGGAGGTCTATTGTGACTGAAGCTTTCTTT. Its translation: CASSQGGRSIVTEAFF.

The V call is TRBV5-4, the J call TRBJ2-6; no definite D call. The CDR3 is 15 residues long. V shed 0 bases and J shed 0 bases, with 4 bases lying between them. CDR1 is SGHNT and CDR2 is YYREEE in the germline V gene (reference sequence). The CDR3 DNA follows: TGTGCCAGCAGCTTGGACAGCTCTGGGGCCAACGTCCTGACTTTC. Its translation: CASSLDSSGANVLTF.

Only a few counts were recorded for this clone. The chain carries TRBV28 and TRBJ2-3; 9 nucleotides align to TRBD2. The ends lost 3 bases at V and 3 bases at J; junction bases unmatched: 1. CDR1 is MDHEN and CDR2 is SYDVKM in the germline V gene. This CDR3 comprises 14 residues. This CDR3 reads CASSFLAGTDTQYF. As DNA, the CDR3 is TGTGCCAGCAGTTTCCTAGCGGGAACAGATACGCAGTATTTT.

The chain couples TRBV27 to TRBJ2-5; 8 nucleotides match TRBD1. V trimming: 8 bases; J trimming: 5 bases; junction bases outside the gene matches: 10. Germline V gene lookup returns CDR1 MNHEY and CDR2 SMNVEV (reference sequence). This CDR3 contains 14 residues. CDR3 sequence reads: CASSPADRAETQYF. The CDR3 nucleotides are TGTGCCAGCTCCCCGGCGGACAGGGCGGAGACCCAGTACTTC.

Here the CDR3 DNA reads TGTGCCAGCAGACACAGGGACAGGACCACAGATACGCAGTATTTT. It yields the protein CASRHRDRTTDTQYF. The chain links TRBV28 to TRBJ2-3; TRBD1 aligns across 8 bases. This CDR3 is built from 15 residues. Trimming took 6 bases from V and 2 from J; bases not matched to a gene: 7. Germline V lookup: CDR1 MDHEN, CDR2 SYDVKM.

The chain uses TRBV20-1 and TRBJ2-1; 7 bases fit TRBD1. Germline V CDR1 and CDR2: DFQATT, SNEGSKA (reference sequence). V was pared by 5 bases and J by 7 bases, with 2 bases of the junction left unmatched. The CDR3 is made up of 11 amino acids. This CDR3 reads CSARRGNEQFF. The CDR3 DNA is TGCAGTGCTCGCAGGGGGAATGAGCAGTTCTTC.

The CDR3 DNA is TGTGCCAGCAGCCAAGGCGCAGGGCCTAGCGAGCAGTACTTC. Protein sequence: CASSQGAGPSEQYF. The genes are TRBV7-9 and TRBJ2-7, with a tentative D call TRBD1 (5 bases). From germline, CDR1 is SEHNR and CDR2 FQNEAQ (reference sequence). V gave up 5 bases and J gave up 6 bases, with 17 bases separating them. The CDR3 runs to 14 residues.

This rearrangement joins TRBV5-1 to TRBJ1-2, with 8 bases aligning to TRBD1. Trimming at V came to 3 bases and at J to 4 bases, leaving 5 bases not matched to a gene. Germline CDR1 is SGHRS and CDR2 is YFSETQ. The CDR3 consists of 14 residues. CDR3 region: CASSSDRGSYGYTF. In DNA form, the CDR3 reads TGCGCCAGCAGCTCTGACAGGGGATCCTATGGCTACACCTTC.

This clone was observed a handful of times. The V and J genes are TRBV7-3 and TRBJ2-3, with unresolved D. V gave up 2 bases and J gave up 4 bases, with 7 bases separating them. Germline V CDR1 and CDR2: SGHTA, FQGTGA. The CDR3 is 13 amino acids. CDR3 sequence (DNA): TGTGCCAGCAGCTTATGGCTCGCAGATACGCAGTATTTT. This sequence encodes CASSLWLADTQYF.

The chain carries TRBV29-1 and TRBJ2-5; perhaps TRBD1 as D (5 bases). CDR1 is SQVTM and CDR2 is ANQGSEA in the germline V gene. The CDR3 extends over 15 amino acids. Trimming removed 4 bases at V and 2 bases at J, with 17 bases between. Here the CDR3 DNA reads TGCAGCGTTGTTCTAGGGATTGGGGCGCAAGAGACCCAGTACTTC. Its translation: CSVVLGIGAQETQYF.

The CDR3 nucleotides read TGTGCCAGCAGTTTAAAGACAGCCGCTACTAACTATGGCTACACCTTC. It is translated as CASSLKTAATNYGYTF. The chain recombines TRBV28 with TRBJ1-2; possible D gene TRBD1, 5 bases. This CDR3 has 16 residues. Between the trimmed V and J ends, which lost 2 bases and 0 bases, there was a span of 13 bases. CDR1 is MDHEN, CDR2 SYDVKM, per germline.